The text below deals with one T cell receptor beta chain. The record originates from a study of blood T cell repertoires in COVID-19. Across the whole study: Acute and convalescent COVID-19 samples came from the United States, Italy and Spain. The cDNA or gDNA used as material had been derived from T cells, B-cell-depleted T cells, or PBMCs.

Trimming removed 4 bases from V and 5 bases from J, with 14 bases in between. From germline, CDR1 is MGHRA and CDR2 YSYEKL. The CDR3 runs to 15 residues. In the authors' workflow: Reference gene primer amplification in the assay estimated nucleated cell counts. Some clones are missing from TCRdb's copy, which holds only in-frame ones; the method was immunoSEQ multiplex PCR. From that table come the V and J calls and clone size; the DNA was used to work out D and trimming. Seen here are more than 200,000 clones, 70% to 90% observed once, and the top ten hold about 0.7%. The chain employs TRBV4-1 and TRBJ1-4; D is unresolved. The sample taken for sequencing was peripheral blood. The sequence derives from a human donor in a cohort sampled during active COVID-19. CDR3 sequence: CASSLYGGANEKLFF. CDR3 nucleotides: TGCGCCAGCAGCCTCTATGGTGGAGCGAATGAAAAACTGTTTTTT.